These 8 T cell receptor beta chains share one sample of origin, sequenced in a study of blood T cells in healthy people across ages. The authors ran a second PCR of roughly 6 to 11 cycles using a sample-barcoded 5' primer and a J-beta primer mix. Via MiXCR, TCRdb re-called the 5' RACE reads, giving one row per CDR3 protein. The sample has 800,000 to 1,000,000 distinct CDR3 sequences, roughly 52% seen once; the top ten hold roughly 13%. Sequencing was performed on blood. The source of these receptors is a man aged 30 to 45 in good health.

In this sample, this clonotype turned up once. A much larger clone is a single base away; this may be a read error. The chain links TRBV2 to TRBJ2-1; D may match TRBD1 or TRBD2 (5 bases each). From germline, CDR1 is SNHLY and CDR2 FYNNEI. V was clipped by 8 bases and J by 5 bases, with 7 bases between them. The CDR3 sequence is 11 residues long. As DNA, the CDR3 is TGTGCCAGCGGGACCGACAATGAGCAGTTCTTC. Amino acid sequence: CASGTDNEQFF.

J is TRBJ2-1 and V is TRBV7-9, with a tentative D call TRBD2 (7 bases). The CDR3 totals 14 residues. CDR1 and CDR2 from the germline V gene are SEHNR and FQNEAQ (reference sequence). Trimming stripped 5 bases from V and 4 bases from J, with 12 bases between. The CDR3 protein is CASSEAGQYNEQFF. CDR3 sequence (DNA): TGTGCCAGCAGCGAAGCGGGACAATACAATGAGCAGTTCTTC. Full variable domain (rest looked up from reference TRBV7-9 and TRBJ2-1): DTGVSQNPRHKITKRGQNVTFRCDPISEHNRLYWYRQTLGQGPEFLTYFQNEAQLEKSRLLSDRFSAERPKGSFSTLEIQRTEQGDSAMYLCASSEAGQYNEQFFGPGTRLTVL.

The chain carries TRBV5-1 and TRBJ2-1; D is possibly TRBD2 (6 bases). V lost 2 bases and J 1 base, leaving 10 bases between the germline ends. The germline CDR1 and CDR2 sequences are SGHRS and YFSETQ. The CDR3 is 15 amino acids. Here the CDR3 DNA reads TGCGCCAGCAGCTTTGTTAGCGGTTCCTACAATGAGCAGTTCTTC. Protein: CASSFVSGSYNEQFF.

As regards this clonotype: A junction boundary mismatches the germline segment, possibly from a read error. The J gene is TRBJ2-3, the V gene TRBV10-3, with D possibly TRBD2 on 6 matching bases. CDR1 and CDR2 from the germline V gene are ENHRY and SYGVKD. The CDR3 is 15 amino acids. CDR3 coding DNA: TGTACCATCACTTCTTTCCCGGGAGTCACAGATACGCAGTATTTT. Encoded protein: CTITSFPGVTDTQYF.

This clonotype was counted between two and nine times. This chain connects TRBV30 to TRBJ2-5; 8 bases align to TRBD2. The better agreement between TRBJ2-7 and the DNA end casts doubt on the J call. The CDR3 totals 13 residues. CDR1 and CDR2 from the germline V gene are GTSNPN and SVGIG (reference sequence). CDR3 coding DNA: TGTGCCTGGAGTGTACTAGCGGATTACGAGCAGTACTTC. Translation: CAWSVLADYEQYF.

DNA for the CDR3: TGTGCCAGCAGAGCGGACAGGCTGACCTACAATGAGCAGTACTTC. Its translation: CASRADRLTYNEQYF. The genes are TRBV2 and TRBJ2-7; 7 nucleotides match TRBD1. Germline V gene lookup returns CDR1 SNHLY and CDR2 FYNNEI. The CDR3 is made up of 15 amino acids. The V segment lost 6 bases and the J segment 7 bases; nucleotides outside the gene matches: 15.

This clonotype turned up a few times. The rearrangement uses TRBV5-1 and TRBJ2-7; possible D gene TRBD1, 6 bases. The CDR3 spans 16 residues. Per the germline V gene, CDR1 is SGHRS and CDR2 is YFSETQ. Trimming removed 5 bases at V and 2 bases at J, with 20 bases between. The CDR3 bases are TGCGCCAGCAGTCAGGCTCAAGGGACAAGCACCTACGAGCAGTACTTC. Its translation: CASSQAQGTSTYEQYF.

The genes are TRBV4-2 and TRBJ1-2; weak D call: TRBD1 (6 bases). The CDR3 contains 15 residues. V was pared by 0 bases and J by 4 bases, with 12 bases between. CDR1 is LGHNA, CDR2 YNFKEQ, per germline. The CDR3 nucleotides are TGTGCCAGCAGCCAAGATCATGGGGGGGCCTATGGCTACACCTTC. Its protein product is CASSQDHGGAYGYTF.